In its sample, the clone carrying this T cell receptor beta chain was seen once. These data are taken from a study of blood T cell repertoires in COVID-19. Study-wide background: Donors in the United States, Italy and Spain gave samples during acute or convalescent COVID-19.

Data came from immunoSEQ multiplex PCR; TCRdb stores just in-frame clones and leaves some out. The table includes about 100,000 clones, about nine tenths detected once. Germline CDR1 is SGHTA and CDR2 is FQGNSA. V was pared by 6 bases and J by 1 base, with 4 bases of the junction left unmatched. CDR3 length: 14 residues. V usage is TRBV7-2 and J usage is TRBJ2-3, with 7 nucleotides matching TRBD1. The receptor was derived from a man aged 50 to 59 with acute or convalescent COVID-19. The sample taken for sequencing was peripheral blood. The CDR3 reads CASRNTGGTDTQYF. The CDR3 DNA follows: TGTGCCAGCAGGAACACAGGGGGCACAGATACGCAGTATTTT.